This TCR beta chain was found in a study of blood T cell repertoires in COVID-19 (dated by TCRdb to 2020 to 2021). About the full investigation: Samples covering the acute and convalescent phases of COVID-19 were provided by collaborators in the United States, Italy and Spain. The material from the prospective study consisted of cDNA or gDNA derived from T cells, B-cell-depleted T cells, or PBMCs. Deeply sampled blood TCRbeta repertoires from subjects exposed to, actively infected with, or recovered from COVID-19 were included in the dataset. The repertoires were released in a freely available public database intended as a resource for research on the immune response to SARS-CoV-2. Samples came from the ongoing ImmuneRACE study (first 160 participants) plus 1,254 subjects from 6 global collaborators. The sample metadata nearly always contained a de-identified subject ID, COVID-19 status, age in years and sex. Where HLA class I and class II types were available, the types were taken from metadata supplied by the sample provider, not from assay-based typing.

TCRbeta CDR3 regions were amplified from genomic DNA using the immunoSEQ Assay, a bias-controlled multiplex PCR. In the paper's pipeline: Nucleated cell counts per sample were estimated from amplification of reference gene primers within the assay. To quantify the absolute abundance of each unique TCRbeta CDR3 rearrangement, sequence reads were collapsed and filtered. Productive Simpson clonality was computed per sample as the square root of Simpson's diversity index over productive rearrangements. TCRdb provides this immuneACCESS table in a form limited to in-frame rearrangements. Some clones are lacking; in checked studies, under half of them reflect an unresolved V gene, and why the rest are absent is not known. V and J calls and clone size follow that table, whereas D and trimming were derived from the DNA. The sample profile shows about 250,000 clones; approximately 89% of them were found once. About 6.7% of the sample comes from the top ten.

At one collaborating source in Seattle, patients were enrolled during active infection and were followed longitudinally through the course of disease. Each collaborating institution followed its own protocols to collect whole blood in K2EDTA tubes. For TCRbeta analysis, collaborator samples were shipped as frozen whole blood, as isolated PBMCs, or as DNA extracted from either sample type. Details on this clone: It has no known antigen specificity. No much larger clone exists at a distance of one base, and base qualities are not known.

Study-wide conclusions, independent of this receptor: How much clinical and demographic metadata was included differed by source and by participant, and the metadata was provided uncurated.

This TCR came from a woman in her 30s with COVID-19, enrolled during active disease. What was sequenced was peripheral blood.

The DNA is TGTGCCAGCAGTTACTCGAGACGGGAAGGCGATGAGCAGTTCTTC. It translates to CASSYSRREGDEQFF. Rearrangement joined TRBV6-2 or TRBV6-3 to TRBJ2-1; a weak D assignment points to TRBD2 (5 bases agree). V loses 0 bases of germline sequence and J loses 8 bases, and the interval between the two ends is 14 bases. According to the germline V gene, CDR1 reads MNHEY and CDR2 reads SVGEGT. CDR3 length: 15 amino acids, cysteine to phenylalanine. Only CDR3 DNA remains: 45 bases, in frame from the first base.